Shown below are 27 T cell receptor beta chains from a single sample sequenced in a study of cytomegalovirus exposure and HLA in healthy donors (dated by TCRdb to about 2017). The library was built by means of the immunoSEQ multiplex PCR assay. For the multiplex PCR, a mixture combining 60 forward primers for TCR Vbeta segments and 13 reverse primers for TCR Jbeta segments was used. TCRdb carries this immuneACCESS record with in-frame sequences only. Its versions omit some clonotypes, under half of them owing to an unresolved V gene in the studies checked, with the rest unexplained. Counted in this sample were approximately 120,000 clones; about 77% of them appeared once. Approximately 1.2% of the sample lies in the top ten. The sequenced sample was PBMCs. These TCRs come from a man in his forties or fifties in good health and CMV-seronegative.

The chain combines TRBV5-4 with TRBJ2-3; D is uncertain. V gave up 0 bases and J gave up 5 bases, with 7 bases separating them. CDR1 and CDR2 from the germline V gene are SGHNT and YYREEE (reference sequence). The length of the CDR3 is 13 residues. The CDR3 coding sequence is TGTGCCAGCAGCTTGGTATTAGTAGATACGCAGTATTTT. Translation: CASSLVLVDTQYF.

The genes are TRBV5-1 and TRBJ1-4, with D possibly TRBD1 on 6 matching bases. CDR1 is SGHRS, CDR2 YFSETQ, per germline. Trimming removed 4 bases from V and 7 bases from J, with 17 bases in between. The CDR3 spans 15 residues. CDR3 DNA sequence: TGCGCCAGCAGCCCCCTCGGGACATACCTTGAAAAACTGTTTTTT. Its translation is CASSPLGTYLEKLFF.

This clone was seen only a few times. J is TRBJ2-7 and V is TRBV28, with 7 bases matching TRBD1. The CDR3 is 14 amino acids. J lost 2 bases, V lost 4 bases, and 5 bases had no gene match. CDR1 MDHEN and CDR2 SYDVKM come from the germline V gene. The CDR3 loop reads CASSSYRGTYEQYF. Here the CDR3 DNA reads TGTGCCAGCAGTTCCTACAGGGGAACCTACGAGCAGTACTTC.

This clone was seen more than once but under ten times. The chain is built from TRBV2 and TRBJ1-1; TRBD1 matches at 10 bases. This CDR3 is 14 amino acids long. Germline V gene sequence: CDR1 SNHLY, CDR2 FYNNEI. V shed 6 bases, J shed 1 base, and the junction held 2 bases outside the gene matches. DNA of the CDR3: TGTGCCAGCAGACGGGACAGGGGGAACACTGAAGCTTTCTTT. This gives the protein CASRRDRGNTEAFF.

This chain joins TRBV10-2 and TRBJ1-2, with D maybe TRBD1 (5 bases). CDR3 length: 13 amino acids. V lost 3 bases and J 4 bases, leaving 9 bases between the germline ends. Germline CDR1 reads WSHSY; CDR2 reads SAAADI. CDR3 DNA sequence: TGCGCCAGCAGTGAAACAGGCCCCTATGGCTACACCTTC. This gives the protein CASSETGPYGYTF.

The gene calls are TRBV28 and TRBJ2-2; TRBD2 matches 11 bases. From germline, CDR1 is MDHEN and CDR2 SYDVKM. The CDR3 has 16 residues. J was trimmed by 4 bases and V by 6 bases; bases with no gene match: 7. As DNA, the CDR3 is TGTGCCAGCAGCTCCCTGACTAGCGGGGCCACCGGGGAGCTGTTTTTT. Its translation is CASSSLTSGATGELFF.

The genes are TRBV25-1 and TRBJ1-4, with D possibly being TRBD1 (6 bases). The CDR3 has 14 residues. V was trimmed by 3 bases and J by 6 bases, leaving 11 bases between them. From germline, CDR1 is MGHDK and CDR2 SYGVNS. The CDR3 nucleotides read TGTGCCAGCAGTGAGACAGGTTTGGATGAAAAACTGTTTTTT. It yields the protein CASSETGLDEKLFF. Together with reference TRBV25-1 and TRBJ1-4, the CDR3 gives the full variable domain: EADIYQTPRYLVIGTGKKITLECSQTMGHDKMYWYQQDPGMELHLIHYSYGVNSTEKGDLSSESTVSRIRTEHFPLTLESARPSHTSQYLCASSETGLDEKLFFGSGTQLSVL.

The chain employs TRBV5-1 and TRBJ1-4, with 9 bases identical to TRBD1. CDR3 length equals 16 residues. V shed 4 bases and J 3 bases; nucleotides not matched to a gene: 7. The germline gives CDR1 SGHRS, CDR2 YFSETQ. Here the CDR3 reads CASSGTGGLANEKLFF. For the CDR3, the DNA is TGCGCCAGCAGCGGAACAGGGGGCTTGGCTAATGAAAAACTGTTTTTT.

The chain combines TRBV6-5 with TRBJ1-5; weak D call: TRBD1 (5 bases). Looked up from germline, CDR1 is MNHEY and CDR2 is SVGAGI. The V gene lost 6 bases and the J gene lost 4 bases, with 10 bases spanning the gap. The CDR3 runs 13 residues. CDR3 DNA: TGTGCCAGCAGACAGGTTAGGAATCAGCCCCAGCATTTT. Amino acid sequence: CASRQVRNQPQHF.

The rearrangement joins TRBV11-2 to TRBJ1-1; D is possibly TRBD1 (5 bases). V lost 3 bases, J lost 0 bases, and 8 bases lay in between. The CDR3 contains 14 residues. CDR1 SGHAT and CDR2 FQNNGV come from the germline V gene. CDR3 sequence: CASSFRTMNTEAFF. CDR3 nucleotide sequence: TGTGCCAGCAGCTTTAGGACAATGAACACTGAAGCTTTCTTT.

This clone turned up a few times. This CDR3 is CASLIWGFNNEQFF. CDR3 nucleotides: TGTGCCAGCTTAATATGGGGCTTTAACAATGAGCAGTTCTTC. The chain uses TRBV13 and TRBJ2-1; D is perhaps TRBD1 (5 bases). The germline V gene encodes CDR1 PRHDT and CDR2 FYEKMQ (reference sequence). Trimming shortened V by 8 bases and J by 5 bases, and 16 bases separated the two germline ends. The CDR3 is made up of 14 amino acids.

The CDR3 nucleotides are TGTGCCAGCAGAGGTCAGACAGGGGATACGCAGTATTTT. It encodes CASRGQTGDTQYF. This chain joins TRBV6-1 and TRBJ2-3, with TRBD1 matching 7 bases. This CDR3 spans 13 amino acids. Per the germline V gene, CDR1 is MNHNS and CDR2 is SASEGT. V was pared by 6 bases and J by 6 bases, with 6 bases of the junction left unmatched.

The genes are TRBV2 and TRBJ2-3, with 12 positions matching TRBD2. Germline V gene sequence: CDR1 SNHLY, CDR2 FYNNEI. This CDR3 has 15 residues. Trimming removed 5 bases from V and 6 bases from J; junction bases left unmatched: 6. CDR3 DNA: TGTGCCAGCAGTCTACTAGCGGGGGGCGGGGATACGCAGTATTTT. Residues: CASSLLAGGGDTQYF.

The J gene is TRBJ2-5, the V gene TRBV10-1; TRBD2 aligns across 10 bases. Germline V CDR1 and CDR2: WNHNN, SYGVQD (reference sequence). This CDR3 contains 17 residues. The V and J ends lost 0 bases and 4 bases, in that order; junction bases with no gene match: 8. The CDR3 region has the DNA TGCGCCAGCAGTGAGTCGAGGCTAGCGGGAGCTAGAGAGACCCAGTACTTC. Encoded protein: CASSESRLAGARETQYF.

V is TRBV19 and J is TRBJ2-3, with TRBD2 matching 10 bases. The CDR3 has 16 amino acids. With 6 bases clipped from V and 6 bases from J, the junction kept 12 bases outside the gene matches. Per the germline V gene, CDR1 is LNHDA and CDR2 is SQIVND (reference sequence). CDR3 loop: CASSLLASGSKDTQYF. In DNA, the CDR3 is TGTGCCAGTAGCCTGCTCGCTAGCGGGAGTAAGGATACGCAGTATTTT.

The CDR3 region is CASSYGQTGELFF. The CDR3 region has the DNA TGTGCCAGCAGCTACGGACAGACCGGGGAGCTGTTTTTT. The chain has TRBV2 and TRBJ2-2, with D possibly TRBD1 on 6 matching bases. Germline CDR1 reads SNHLY; CDR2 reads FYNNEI. V lost 6 bases and J 5 bases, leaving 10 bases between the germline ends. The length of the CDR3 is 13 residues.

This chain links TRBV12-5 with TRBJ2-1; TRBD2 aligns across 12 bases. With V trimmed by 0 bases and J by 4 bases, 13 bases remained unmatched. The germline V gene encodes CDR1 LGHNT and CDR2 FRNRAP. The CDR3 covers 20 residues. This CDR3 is CASGLVYELAGGILYNEQFF. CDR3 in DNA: TGTGCTAGTGGTTTGGTTTACGAACTAGCGGGAGGTATTTTGTACAATGAGCAGTTCTTC.

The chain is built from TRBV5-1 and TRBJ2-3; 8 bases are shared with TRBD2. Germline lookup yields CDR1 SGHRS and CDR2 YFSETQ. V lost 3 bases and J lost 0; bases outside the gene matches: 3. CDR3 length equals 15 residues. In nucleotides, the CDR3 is TGCGCCAGCAGCTCGGGGGGGACTAGCACAGATACGCAGTATTTT. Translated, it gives CASSSGGTSTDTQYF.

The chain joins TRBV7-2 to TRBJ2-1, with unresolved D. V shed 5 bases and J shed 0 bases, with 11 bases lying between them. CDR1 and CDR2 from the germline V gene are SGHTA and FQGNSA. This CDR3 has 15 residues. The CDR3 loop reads CASSRDFSSYNEQFF. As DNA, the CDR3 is TGTGCCAGCAGCCGAGACTTCAGCTCCTACAATGAGCAGTTCTTC.

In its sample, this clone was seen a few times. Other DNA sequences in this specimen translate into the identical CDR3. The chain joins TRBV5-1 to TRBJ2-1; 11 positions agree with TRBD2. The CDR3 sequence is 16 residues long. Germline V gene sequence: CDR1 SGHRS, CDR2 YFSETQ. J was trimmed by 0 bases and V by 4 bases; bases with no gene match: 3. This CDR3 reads CASSLTSGSSYNEQFF. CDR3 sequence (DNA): TGCGCCAGCAGCCTCACTAGCGGGAGCTCCTACAATGAGCAGTTCTTC.

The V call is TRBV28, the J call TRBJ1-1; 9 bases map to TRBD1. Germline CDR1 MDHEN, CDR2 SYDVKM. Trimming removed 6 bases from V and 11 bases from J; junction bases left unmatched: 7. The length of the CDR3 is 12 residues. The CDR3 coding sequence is TGTGCCAGCAGCCCCGGGACAGGGAACGCTTTCTTT. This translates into CASSPGTGNAFF. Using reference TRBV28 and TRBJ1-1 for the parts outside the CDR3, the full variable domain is DVKVTQSSRYLVKRTGEKVFLECVQDMDHENMFWYRQDPGLGLRLIYFSYDVKMKEKGDIPEGYSVSREKKERFSLILESASTNQTSMYLCASSPGTGNAFFGQGTRLTVV.

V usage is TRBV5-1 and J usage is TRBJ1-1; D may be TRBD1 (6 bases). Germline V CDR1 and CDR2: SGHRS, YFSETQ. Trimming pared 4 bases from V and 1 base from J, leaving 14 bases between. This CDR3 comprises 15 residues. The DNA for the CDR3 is TGCGCCAGCAGCATAATTTCGACAGGGAACACTGAAGCTTTCTTT. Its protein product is CASSIISTGNTEAFF.

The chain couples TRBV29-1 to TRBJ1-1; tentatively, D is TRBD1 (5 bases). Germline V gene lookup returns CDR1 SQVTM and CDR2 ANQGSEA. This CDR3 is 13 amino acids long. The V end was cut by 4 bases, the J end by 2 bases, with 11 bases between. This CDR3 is CSVGDSLNTEAFF. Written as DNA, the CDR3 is TGCAGCGTTGGCGACAGCCTCAACACTGAAGCTTTCTTT.

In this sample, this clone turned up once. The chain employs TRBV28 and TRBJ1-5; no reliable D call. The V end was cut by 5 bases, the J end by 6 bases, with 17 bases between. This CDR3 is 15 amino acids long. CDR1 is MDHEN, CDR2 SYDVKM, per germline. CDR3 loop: CASSLPAGNAQPQHF. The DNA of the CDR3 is TGTGCCAGCAGTCTGCCCGCGGGGAATGCTCAGCCCCAGCATTTT.

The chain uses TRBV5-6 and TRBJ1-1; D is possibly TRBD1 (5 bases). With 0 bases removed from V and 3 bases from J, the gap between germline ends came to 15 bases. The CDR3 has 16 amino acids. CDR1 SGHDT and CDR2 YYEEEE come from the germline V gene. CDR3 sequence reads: CASSLAPGLIYTEAFF. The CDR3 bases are TGTGCCAGCAGCTTGGCCCCAGGGTTAATTTACACTGAAGCTTTCTTT.

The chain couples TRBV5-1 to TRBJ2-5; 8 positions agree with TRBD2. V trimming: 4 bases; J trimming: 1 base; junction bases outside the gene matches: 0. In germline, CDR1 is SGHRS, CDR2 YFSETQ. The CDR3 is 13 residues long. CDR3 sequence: CASSREGQETQYF. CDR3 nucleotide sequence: TGCGCCAGCAGCCGGGAGGGCCAAGAGACCCAGTACTTC.

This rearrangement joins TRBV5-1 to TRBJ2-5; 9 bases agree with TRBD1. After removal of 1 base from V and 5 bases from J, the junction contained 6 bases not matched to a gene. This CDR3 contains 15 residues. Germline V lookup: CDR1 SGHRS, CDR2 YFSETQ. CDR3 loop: CASSLSGQGRETQYF. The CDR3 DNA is TGCGCCAGCAGCTTGTCAGGACAGGGGAGGGAGACCCAGTACTTC.